Sequencing of this TCR beta chain was carried out in a study of early T cells in non-severe SARS-CoV-2 infection (dated by TCRdb to the early 2020s). Context from the whole study: Bulk RNA from unsorted whole blood was used for TCR sequencing, so alpha and beta chains could not be paired.

The receptor library was made with 5' RACE. The instrument given in TCRdb is NextSeq 500. The TCR library protocol attached unique molecular identifiers to individual cDNA molecules to correct for sequencing error and PCR bias. TCR alpha and beta chains were both sequenced, and the abundances of alpha and beta sequences in each sample were closely correlated with each other. On the authors' methods: Decombinator V4 was used to annotate TCR sequences for V gene, J gene and CDR3. TCRs were defined as expanded if a significant change between any two time points was detected under a Poisson model with p below 0.0001. TCR abundances were normalised to the total number of TCRs sequenced per sample and were expressed as counts per million. VDJdb, accessed 1 November 2021, was searched for CMV, EBV and SARS-CoV-2 annotated TCRs, with TCRs annotated for multiple antigens excluded. TCRdb reran the public reads through fastp at Q25 and MiXCR, keeping productive beta chains. Rows are unified per CDR3 protein, each entry keeping the most common DNA and genes. TCRdb assigned the V and J calls; the authors' analysis was not used. Here the sample has about 84,000 distinct CDR3 sequences; 9% to 13% occur a single time. 2.6% of the sample comes from the top ten.

This clonotype appeared a few times. The specificity of this receptor is unknown. Per-nucleotide qualities are absent, and no much larger clonotype sits a single base away. The study was a case-control design nested within a healthcare worker cohort in London, UK, with weekly nasopharyngeal swab PCR tests and blood sampling. Between 23 and 31 March 2020, the week of the UK lockdown, healthcare workers were enrolled and then followed up weekly for as long as 16 weeks. General conclusions and limits of the study: VDJdb matching was skewed toward anti-spike CD8 responses, so virus-specific expansions were likely underestimated and private and CD4 specificities were missed.

The specimen sequenced was whole blood. The sequence came from an adult who was a healthcare worker with PCR-confirmed SARS-CoV-2 infection or an uninfected control (not recorded which).

At the DNA level, the sequence is TGTGCCAGCAGACCCGGACAGGGGGCAGGCAAAAACATTCAGTACTTC. It encodes CASRPGQGAGKNIQYF. The sequence is built from TRBV28 and TRBJ2-4, and 11 junctional nucleotides match TRBD1. CDR1 and CDR2 (MDHEN, SYDVKM) derive from the germline V gene. The CDR3 goes from the cysteine to the phenylalanine over 16 residues. Only the CDR3 part of the read is kept: 48 bases, read in frame from the first base. The junction shows trimming of 6 bases on V and 3 bases on J, and the gene matches do not reach 7 bases of it. Beyond the CDR3, the reference TRBV28 and TRBJ2-4 genes provide the residues; the full variable domain reads: DVKVTQSSRYLVKRTGEKVFLECVQDMDHENMFWYRQDPGLGLRLIYFSYDVKMKEKGDIPEGYSVSREKKERFSLILESASTNQTSMYLCASRPGQGAGKNIQYFGAGTRLSVL.